This T cell receptor (beta chain) was found in a study of blood T cell repertoires in COVID-19. Across the whole study: Acute and convalescent COVID-19 samples came from the United States, Italy and Spain. PBMCs, B-cell-depleted T cells, or T cells were the source of the cDNA or gDNA that made up the material.

In this sample, this clone turned up once. Method: immunoSEQ multiplex PCR; TCRdb's copy keeps in-frame clones and lacks some. The table records 150,000 to 200,000 clones, 65% to 90% of them present only once. After removal of 4 bases from V and 9 bases from J, the junction contained 1 base not matched to a gene. Germline CDR1 SGDLS, CDR2 YYNGEE. The CDR3 is 12 amino acids. The sample taken for sequencing was peripheral blood. This chain uses TRBV9 with TRBJ2-1; the match to TRBD2 covers 10 bases. This receptor was taken from a man aged 45-60 years with active or convalescent COVID-19. CDR3 coding DNA: TGTGCCAGCAGCCTAGCGGGAGTTGAGCAGTTCTTC. Protein sequence: CASSLAGVEQFF.